A single sample gave rise to the 18 T cell receptor beta chains below, sequenced in a study of T cell responses to AZD1222 COVID-19 vaccine. The repertoire was sequenced with immunoSEQ multiplex PCR; TCRdb's copy has only in-frame clones and lacks some. The sample holds about 93,000 clones, 85% to 90% seen once. This specimen was peripheral blood, taken 28 days after the second AZD1222 dose. The receptors originated from an adult who received the AZD1222 COVID-19 vaccine.

The chain combines TRBV5-1 with TRBJ1-6; D is ambiguous. The germline CDR1 and CDR2 sequences are SGHRS and YFSETQ. Trimming took 2 bases from V and 7 from J, leaving 10 bases between them. The CDR3 is 14 residues long. Written as DNA, the CDR3 is TGCGCCAGCAGCTTTGGAACGGAGAATTCACCCCTCCACTTT. Translated: CASSFGTENSPLHF.

The chain links TRBV18 to TRBJ2-7; 9 bases fit TRBD1. Germline V gives CDR1 KGHSH, CDR2 LQKENI. J lost 5 bases, V lost 0 bases, and 8 bases had no gene match. This CDR3 contains 16 residues. The DNA for the CDR3 is TGTGCCAGCTCACCACCAGGGGACAGGGATATCGACGAGCAGTACTTC. Translated, it gives CASSPPGDRDIDEQYF.

This clone was counted a few times. This chain joins TRBV4-1 and TRBJ1-2; D gene unclear. The CDR3 has 13 amino acids. The germline V and J ends were trimmed by 0 bases and 7 bases, with 9 bases remaining between them. CDR1 MGHRA and CDR2 YSYEKL come from the germline V gene. The CDR3 coding sequence is TGCGCCAGCAGCCAAGAAGCAGTCTCTGGCTACACCTTC. Residues: CASSQEAVSGYTF.

The V and J genes are TRBV3-1 (or the pseudogene TRBV3-2) and TRBJ1-1; D may be TRBD1 (5 bases). The germline V and J ends were trimmed by 3 bases and 1 base, with 12 bases remaining between them. This CDR3 is built from 15 residues. Looked up from germline, CDR1 is LGHDT and CDR2 is YNNKEL (reference sequence). The CDR3 bases are TGTGCCAGCAGCCAGCGGGGGAGGGAGAACACTGAAGCTTTCTTT. Amino acids: CASSQRGRENTEAFF.

V and J are TRBV30 and TRBJ2-3; 8 nucleotides agree with TRBD2. Looked up from germline, CDR1 is GTSNPN and CDR2 is SVGIG (reference sequence). This CDR3 region has 15 residues. V shed 5 bases and J 3 bases; nucleotides not matched to a gene: 10. This CDR3 is CAWGPGGKVTDTQYF. The CDR3 bases are TGTGCCTGGGGGCCGGGGGGGAAGGTGACAGATACGCAGTATTTT. The full variable domain, with the rest looked up from reference TRBV30 and TRBJ2-3, is SQTIHQWPATLVQPVGSPLSLECTVEGTSNPNLYWYRQAAGRGLQLLFYSVGIGQISSEVPQNLSASRPQDRQFILSSKKLLLSDSGFYLCAWGPGGKVTDTQYFGPGTRLTVL.

This chain connects TRBV5-8 to TRBJ2-1; TRBD1 agrees at 9 bases. The CDR3 covers 15 residues. The germline gives CDR1 SGHTS, CDR2 YDEGEE. V lost 3 bases and J lost 2; bases outside the gene matches: 3. The CDR3 nucleotides read TGTGCCAGCAGCTGGGACAGGGCAACCTACAATGAGCAGTTCTTC. Its translation is CASSWDRATYNEQFF.

V usage is TRBV11-3 and J usage is TRBJ2-3; no firm D call. The CDR3 runs to 14 residues. CDR1 and CDR2 (germline): SGHNT, YENEEA. Trimming removed 4 bases from V and 5 bases from J, with 13 bases in between. The CDR3 DNA sequence: TGTGCCAGCAGCTCCACCCAAAACGGAGATACGCAGTATTTT. It yields the protein CASSSTQNGDTQYF.

CDR3 protein: CASSSPRGGGGYEQYF. The CDR3 DNA follows: TGTGCCAGCAGTTCTCCGCGGGGGGGCGGTGGGTACGAGCAGTACTTC. The J gene is TRBJ2-7, the V gene TRBV27; 9 positions agree with TRBD2. V lost 4 bases and J lost 4; bases outside the gene matches: 11. Germline V gene lookup returns CDR1 MNHEY and CDR2 SMNVEV (reference sequence). There are 16 residues in the CDR3.

The rearrangement uses TRBV7-9 and TRBJ2-3; TRBD2 agrees at 8 bases. There are 13 residues in the CDR3. CDR1 is SEHNR, CDR2 FQNEAQ, per germline (reference sequence). J was trimmed by 5 bases and V by 5 bases; bases with no gene match: 3. The CDR3 reads CASSPRGGDTQYF. The CDR3 coding sequence is TGTGCCAGCAGCCCACGGGGGGGAGATACGCAGTATTTT.

V is TRBV6-2 or TRBV6-3 and J is TRBJ2-7, with TRBD2 matching over 10 bases. Germline values: CDR1 MNHEY, CDR2 SVGEGT. Trimming cost V 4 bases and J 0 bases; bases outside gene matches: 9. The CDR3 has 17 amino acids. CDR3 in amino acids: CASSSRASGGRSYEQYF. The DNA of the CDR3 is TGTGCCAGCAGTTCCAGGGCTAGCGGGGGTCGCTCCTACGAGCAGTACTTC.

The rearrangement joins TRBV30 to TRBJ1-1; D is perhaps TRBD1 (6 bases). CDR3 length: 12 amino acids. V was pared by 5 bases and J by 5 bases, with 12 bases between. Germline V lookup: CDR1 GTSNPN, CDR2 SVGIG (reference sequence). The CDR3 sequence is CAWQGFGTEAFF. The CDR3 nucleotides read TGTGCCTGGCAGGGGTTTGGGACTGAAGCTTTCTTT.

The gene calls are TRBV21-1 and TRBJ1-2; the D call in the table, TRBD1, was not verified against the DNA. TRBV21-1 is labeled a pseudogene. CDR3 size: 14 residues. The CDR3 reads CASSRAVESRGYTF. For the CDR3, the DNA is TGTGCCAGCAGCAGGGCAGTCGAGTCTCGGGGCTACACCTTC.

The gene calls are TRBV4-2 and TRBJ1-2; tentatively, D is TRBD1 (6 bases). V shed 0 bases and J shed 6 bases, with 14 bases lying between them. Germline V gene data show CDR1 as LGHNA and CDR2 as YNFKEQ. CDR3 length: 15 residues. CDR3 in DNA: TGTGCCAGCAGCCAAGATCAGCACAGGGCCGATGGCTACACCTTC. Its protein is CASSQDQHRADGYTF.

This chain links TRBV15 with TRBJ1-1, with D possibly TRBD1 on 5 matching bases. CDR1 and CDR2 (germline): LNHNV, YYDKDF (reference sequence). The CDR3 totals 13 residues. The germline V and J ends were trimmed by 0 bases and 5 bases, with 7 bases remaining between them. CDR3 bases: TGTGCCACCAGCAGAGACGGGGGGACTGAAGCTTTCTTT. Its translation: CATSRDGGTEAFF.

The chain couples TRBV27 to TRBJ1-4, with D unclear. Germline V gives CDR1 MNHEY, CDR2 SMNVEV (reference sequence). The CDR3 spans 13 residues. Trimming removed 8 bases from V and 2 bases from J, with 9 bases in between. CDR3 sequence: CASRPPTNEKLFF. CDR3 nucleotide sequence: TGTGCCAGCCGACCACCCACTAATGAAAAACTGTTTTTT. The full variable domain, its missing parts supplied by reference TRBV27 and TRBJ1-4, is EAQVTQNPRYLITVTGKKLTVTCSQNMNHEYMSWYRQDPGLGLRQIYYSMNVEVTDKGDVPEGYKVSRKEKRNFPLILESPSPNQTSLYFCASRPPTNEKLFFGSGTQLSVL.

This clone was seen just once. V usage is TRBV20-1 and J usage is TRBJ2-7; D tentatively fits TRBD1 or TRBD2 (5 bases each). Trimming removed 3 bases at V and 6 bases at J, with 12 bases between. This CDR3 contains 12 residues. From germline, CDR1 is DFQATT and CDR2 SNEGSKA (reference sequence). CDR3 sequence reads: CSASWGSREQYF. As DNA, the CDR3 is TGCAGTGCTAGTTGGGGGTCCCGCGAGCAGTACTTC.

The rearrangement joins TRBV9 to TRBJ1-1, with D perhaps matching TRBD1 (6 bases). The germline gives CDR1 SGDLS, CDR2 YYNGEE. The CDR3 covers 14 residues. V lost 0 bases and J 5 bases, leaving 11 bases between the germline ends. The chain's CDR3 is CASSVAPGTTEAFF. DNA of the CDR3: TGTGCCAGCAGCGTAGCTCCAGGGACAACTGAAGCTTTCTTT.

V is TRBV6-5 and J is TRBJ2-1; 7 bases agree with TRBD1. Germline-derived CDR1 and CDR2 are MNHEY and SVGAGI. Trimming removed 9 bases from V and 5 bases from J; junction bases left unmatched: 4. The CDR3 length is 12 residues. This CDR3 is CASRDRNNEQFF. In DNA form, the CDR3 reads TGTGCCAGTCGGGACAGAAACAATGAGCAGTTCTTC.